The 3 T cell receptor beta chains presented below share a single source sample, sequenced in a study of identical twins (dated by TCRdb to about 2016). Library prep was done by 5' RACE. TCRdb records Illumina HiSeq 2000 as the sequencer. In TCRdb, the public reads were trimmed at Q25 with fastp and aligned with MiXCR, with productive beta chains retained. Rows are combined by CDR3 protein, so each entry shows the most common genes and DNA. The sample contains some 1,600,000 distinct CDR3 sequences, about 32% of them found a single time. The ten largest clones add up to about 0.3% of the sample. Material: cord blood. These receptors all come from a newborn girl in good health.

The chain carries TRBV24-1 and TRBJ2-3; 8 nucleotides line up with TRBD1. V gave up 1 base and J gave up 2 bases; unmatched junction bases: 4. Germline V CDR1 and CDR2: KGHDR, SFDVKD. CDR3 length equals 16 residues. The CDR3 loop reads CATSDLRGQDTDTQYF. CDR3 DNA: TGTGCCACCAGTGATTTAAGGGGACAGGACACAGATACGCAGTATTTT.

The V and J genes are TRBV7-6 and TRBJ2-7, with 8 positions matching TRBD1. CDR3 length: 16 residues. Per the germline V gene, CDR1 is SGHVS and CDR2 is FNYEAQ. V lost 1 base and J lost 0; bases outside the gene matches: 5. The CDR3 here is CASSLGEGTGSYEQYF. CDR3 bases: TGTGCCAGCAGCTTAGGAGAAGGGACAGGCTCCTACGAGCAGTACTTC.

In its sample, this clonotype was seen once. This chain joins TRBV6-5 and TRBJ2-5, with D perhaps TRBD2 (6 bases). The J call may be faulty, since TRBJ2-7 better matches the DNA end. CDR3 length: 14 residues. The germline V gene has CDR1 MNHEY and CDR2 SVGAGI. This CDR3 is CASSQTRKDDEQYF. The CDR3 DNA reads TGTGCCAGCAGTCAGACTAGAAAGGACGACGAGCAGTACTTC.